One and the same sample provided the 24 T cell receptor beta chains below, sequenced in a study of cytomegalovirus exposure and HLA in healthy donors (dated by TCRdb to 2015 to 2018). Libraries were made using the immunoSEQ multiplex PCR assay. The multiplex PCR relied on a mix of 60 forward primers for TCR Vbeta segments and 13 reverse primers for TCR Jbeta segments. This immuneACCESS table, as held by TCRdb, lists in-frame sequences with V and J called but not all clones. Of the missing ones, under half trace to an unresolved V gene in checked studies; the others have no known cause. In this sample the table shows 160,000 or so clones, approximately 80% of which occur a single time. The top ten clones comprise 1.3% of the sample. Sample: PBMCs. The receptors originated from a woman aged 45-59 years in good health and CMV-seronegative.

The V gene is TRBV27, the J gene TRBJ2-7, with TRBD2 as a possible D gene (6 bases). CDR1 and CDR2 from the germline V gene are MNHEY and SMNVEV (reference sequence). Trimming left V 3 bases short and J 3 bases short, with 21 bases between. This CDR3 is 17 amino acids long. DNA of the CDR3: TGTGCCAGCAGTTTGGAGGGCCCTATAAGGGGAGACTACGAGCAGTACTTC. Its translation: CASSLEGPIRGDYEQYF.

The chain has TRBV27 and TRBJ2-7; weak D call: TRBD1 (5 bases). Germline lookup yields CDR1 MNHEY and CDR2 SMNVEV (reference sequence). The CDR3 has 14 residues. Trimming removed 7 bases from V and 1 base from J, with 14 bases in between. DNA of the CDR3: TGTGCCAGCAACCGGACACCTTCATCCTACGAGCAGTACTTC. Translated: CASNRTPSSYEQYF.

This rearrangement joins TRBV15 to TRBJ2-1; 8 nucleotides match TRBD2. The CDR3 length is 16 residues. J lost 8 bases, V lost 1 base, and 10 bases had no gene match. Germline V gives CDR1 LNHNV, CDR2 YYDKDF (reference sequence). This CDR3 is CATSRGIAGFRDEQFF. DNA for the CDR3: TGTGCCACCAGCAGAGGGATAGCGGGGTTCCGGGATGAGCAGTTCTTC.

The chain couples TRBV4-1 to TRBJ2-7; D possibly corresponds to TRBD1 (6 bases). Germline V lookup: CDR1 MGHRA, CDR2 YSYEKL. The CDR3 is made up of 17 amino acids. V lost 0 bases and J 1 base, leaving 16 bases between the germline ends. The CDR3 sequence is CASSQDQWAGESYEQYF. CDR3 coding DNA: TGCGCCAGCAGCCAAGATCAGTGGGCAGGGGAATCCTACGAGCAGTACTTC.

The gene calls are TRBV5-6 and TRBJ2-1; no clear D gene. Trimming pared 3 bases from V and 7 bases from J, leaving 11 bases between. The CDR3 runs 13 residues. Germline V lookup: CDR1 SGHDT, CDR2 YYEEEE. The DNA for the CDR3 is TGTGCCAGCAGCTCACACCCTTGGAATGAGCAGTTCTTC. Its protein product is CASSSHPWNEQFF. Drawing the rest from reference TRBV5-6 and TRBJ2-1, the complete variable domain is DAGVTQSPTHLIKTRGQQVTLRCSPKSGHDTVSWYQQALGQGPQFIFQYYEEEERQRGNFPDRFSGHQFPNYSSELNVNALLLGDSALYLCASSSHPWNEQFFGPGTRLTVL.

The gene calls are TRBV29-1 and TRBJ2-1; D gene ambiguous. Between the trimmed V and J ends, which lost 6 bases and 6 bases, there was a span of 12 bases. The CDR3 is 12 amino acids. Germline assignment: CDR1 SQVTM and CDR2 ANQGSEA. The CDR3 nucleotides read TGCAGCGTCACTGCGTTCCTCAATGAGCAGTTCTTC. Its translation is CSVTAFLNEQFF.

This clone showed up just once. The J gene is TRBJ1-2, the V gene TRBV6-1; a weak D match, TRBD1 (5 bases). V was trimmed by 4 bases and J by 1 base, leaving 16 bases between them. Germline V lookup: CDR1 MNHNS, CDR2 SASEGT. There are 16 residues in the CDR3. CDR3 loop: CASSGLGTTGNYGYTF. The CDR3 DNA reads as TGTGCCAGCAGTGGACTAGGGACTACTGGTAACTATGGCTACACCTTC.

The chain couples TRBV19 to TRBJ2-3, with TRBD2 matching over 9 bases. CDR1 and CDR2 (germline): LNHDA, SQIVND (reference sequence). Unmatched junction bases numbered 21, after V lost 6 bases and J lost 2 bases. The CDR3 length is 20 residues. CDR3 sequence reads: CASSFPPIRLAANYTDTQYF. CDR3 DNA sequence: TGTGCCAGTAGCTTTCCTCCCATCAGACTAGCGGCTAACTACACAGATACGCAGTATTTT.

In this sample, this clone turned up a few times. V and J are TRBV28 and TRBJ2-7; a possible D gene is TRBD2 (6 bases). CDR1 MDHEN and CDR2 SYDVKM come from the germline V gene. Trimming took 4 bases from V and 3 from J, leaving 19 bases between them. The length of the CDR3 is 16 residues. The CDR3, as DNA: TGTGCCAGCAGTTCTTCCAAGGCGGGGAAGAACTACGAGCAGTACTTC. This codes for CASSSSKAGKNYEQYF.

J is TRBJ2-7 and V is TRBV7-9; 8 bases align to TRBD2. CDR1 SEHNR and CDR2 FQNEAQ come from the germline V gene (reference sequence). The CDR3 runs 16 residues. The junction had 6 bases not matched to a gene; V was cut back by 1 base and J by 1 base. CDR3: CASSLGLRGASYEQYF. Here the CDR3 DNA reads TGTGCCAGCAGCTTAGGATTGCGGGGGGCTTCCTACGAGCAGTACTTC.

The chain couples TRBV28 to TRBJ2-7, with D possibly TRBD1 on 6 matching bases. The CDR3 totals 15 residues. The ends were cut back, 6 bases at V and 3 bases at J, with 18 bases in the middle. Germline V gene sequence: CDR1 MDHEN, CDR2 SYDVKM. CDR3 coding DNA: TGTGCCAGCAGCTACACCGGGACAATCAACTACGAGCAGTACTTC. Its protein is CASSYTGTINYEQYF.

The chain couples TRBV5-1 to TRBJ2-5, with a weak D call TRBD2 (5 bases). CDR1 SGHRS and CDR2 YFSETQ come from the germline V gene. Trimming took off 4 bases at V and 5 bases at J, with 9 bases between the two ends. CDR3 length equals 12 residues. The DNA for the CDR3 is TGCGCCAGCAGCCTCGGGGTGGAGACCCAGTACTTC. Protein sequence: CASSLGVETQYF.

The rearrangement joins TRBV28 to TRBJ1-1; 7 nucleotides line up with TRBD1. Trimming removed 5 bases from V and 3 bases from J; junction bases left unmatched: 3. CDR1 MDHEN and CDR2 SYDVKM come from the germline V gene. The CDR3 sequence is 13 residues long. CDR3 DNA: TGTGCCAGCAGTGACAGGGTTTACACTGAAGCTTTCTTT. Translation: CASSDRVYTEAFF.

This chain connects TRBV5-1 to TRBJ2-3; D not resolved. Germline V gene lookup returns CDR1 SGHRS and CDR2 YFSETQ. V shed 5 bases and J shed 0 bases, with 10 bases lying between them. The CDR3 consists of 14 residues. The CDR3 reads CASSLPSSTDTQYF. The DNA of the CDR3 is TGCGCCAGCAGTTTGCCCTCCAGCACAGATACGCAGTATTTT.

In the case of this clone: One junction end does not reproduce the germline sequence, and a read error may be involved. The chain couples TRBV9 to TRBJ2-1, with TRBD1 as a possible D gene (6 bases). The CDR3 has 15 amino acids. From germline, CDR1 is SGDLS and CDR2 YYNGEE. CDR3 nucleotides: TGTGCCAGCAGCGTTTTGACAGGATCCTCCAATGAGCAGTTCTTC. Protein product: CASSVLTGSSNEQFF.

In DNA, the CDR3 is TGTGCCAGCACAGCGGGGGGAGCCAACTATGGCTACACCTTC. The encoded protein is CASTAGGANYGYTF. V usage is TRBV27 and J usage is TRBJ1-2; TRBD1 might be the D (5 bases). Germline V gives CDR1 MNHEY, CDR2 SMNVEV (reference sequence). The CDR3 spans 14 residues. Trimming removed 7 bases from V and 2 bases from J, with 14 bases in between.

This clone was recorded a few times. CDR3 nucleotides: TGTGCCAGCAGCCAAGATAGGGACAGGGAAGGTAACACTGAAGCTTTCTTT. Its translation is CASSQDRDREGNTEAFF. The chain recombines TRBV4-2 with TRBJ1-1; 9 nucleotides align to TRBD1. This CDR3 comprises 17 residues. Germline CDR1 reads LGHNA; CDR2 reads YNFKEQ. V trimming: 0 bases; J trimming: 2 bases; junction bases outside the gene matches: 7.

This clone was seen only a few times. This chain joins TRBV7-9 and TRBJ2-3; D perhaps matches TRBD2 (7 bases). The CDR3 runs 17 residues. The germline V and J ends were trimmed by 5 bases and 1 base, with 19 bases remaining between them. Germline loops: CDR1 SEHNR, CDR2 FQNEAQ (reference sequence). This chain's CDR3 is CASSLAVGGLGTDTQYF. CDR3 DNA: TGTGCCAGCAGCCTTGCCGTCGGGGGGCTGGGCACAGATACGCAGTATTTT.

This rearrangement joins TRBV10-3 to TRBJ2-7; 7 bases agree with TRBD2. V dropped 6 bases and J dropped 2; count of bases not matched to a gene: 10. CDR1 and CDR2 from the germline V gene are ENHRY and SYGVKD. CDR3 length: 15 amino acids. CDR3 sequence reads: CAISPWGGAAYEQYF. Here the CDR3 DNA reads TGTGCCATCAGCCCGTGGGGGGGAGCGGCCTACGAGCAGTACTTC.

This clone turned up a few times. This chain uses TRBV28 with TRBJ1-5, with 8 bases lining up with TRBD1. CDR1 is MDHEN, CDR2 SYDVKM, per germline. The CDR3 sequence is 14 residues long. The ends lost 5 bases at V and 4 bases at J; junction bases unmatched: 4. For the CDR3, the DNA is TGTGCCAGCAGTGGGGGACAGGCAAATCAGCCCCAGCATTTT. Protein product: CASSGGQANQPQHF.

The CDR3 DNA is TGTGCCAGCAGTTACCAGGAGAACACTGAAGCTTTCTTT. Protein product: CASSYQENTEAFF. This sequence joins TRBV6-5 and TRBJ1-1; D unclear. CDR1 and CDR2 from the germline V gene are MNHEY and SVGAGI. V was cut by 2 bases and J by 1 base, with 5 bases left in between. The CDR3 totals 13 residues.

The chain employs TRBV19 and TRBJ1-4; 10 bases map to TRBD1. The V segment lost 4 bases and the J segment 7 bases; nucleotides outside the gene matches: 3. The V gene's germline CDR1 is LNHDA and CDR2 SQIVND (reference sequence). The CDR3 totals 14 residues. CDR3 region: CASSTTGGIEKLFF. The CDR3 nucleotides are TGTGCCAGTAGTACGACAGGGGGCATTGAAAAACTGTTTTTT.

This chain connects TRBV2 to TRBJ1-1; D remains unclear. The V gene's germline CDR1 is SNHLY and CDR2 FYNNEI. V lost 8 bases and J lost 11, with 15 bases in between. The CDR3 totals 11 residues. The CDR3 nucleotides are TGTGCCAGCGCGGTGAGCTTGCGGGCTTTCTTT. It translates to CASAVSLRAFF. Together with reference TRBV2 and TRBJ1-1, the CDR3 gives the full variable domain: EPEVTQTPSHQVTQMGQEVILRCVPISNHLYFYWYRQILGQKVEFLVSFYNNEISEKSEIFDDQFSVERPDGSNFTLKIRSTKLEDSAMYFCASAVSLRAFFGQGTRLTVV.

About this clone itself: The junction departs from germline at one end; a sequencing error may be responsible. V and J are TRBV12-5 and TRBJ2-7; TRBD1 is a possible D gene (5 bases). The CDR3 runs to 15 residues. The germline CDR1 and CDR2 sequences are LGHNT and FRNRAP. The CDR3 DNA follows: TGTGCTAGTGGTTTAGGGGTCGCATCCTCCCACGAGCAGTACTTC. It translates to CASGLGVASSHEQYF.